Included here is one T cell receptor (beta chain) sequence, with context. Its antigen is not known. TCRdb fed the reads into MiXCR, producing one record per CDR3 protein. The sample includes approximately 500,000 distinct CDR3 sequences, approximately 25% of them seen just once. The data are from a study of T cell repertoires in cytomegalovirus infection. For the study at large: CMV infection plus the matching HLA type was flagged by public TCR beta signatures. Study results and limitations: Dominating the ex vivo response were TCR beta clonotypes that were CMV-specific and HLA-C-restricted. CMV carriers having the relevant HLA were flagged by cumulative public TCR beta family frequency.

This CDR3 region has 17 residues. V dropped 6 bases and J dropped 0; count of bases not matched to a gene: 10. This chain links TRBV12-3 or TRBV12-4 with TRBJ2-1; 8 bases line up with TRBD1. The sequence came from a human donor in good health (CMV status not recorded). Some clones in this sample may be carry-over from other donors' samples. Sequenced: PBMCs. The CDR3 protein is CASSRTGLRDSYNEQFF. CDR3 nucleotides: TGTGCCAGCAGCCGGACAGGGCTTCGAGACTCCTACAATGAGCAGTTCTTC.